Listed here are 30 T cell receptor beta chains from one sample, sequenced in a study of blood T cell repertoires in COVID-19. Some clones are missing from TCRdb's copy, which holds only in-frame ones; the method was immunoSEQ multiplex PCR. Of about 200,000 clones listed, around 81% were seen once; the top ten hold over 7%. Material for sequencing was peripheral blood. The receptors derive from a woman aged 70 to 79 with acute or convalescent COVID-19.

The DNA of the CDR3 is TGTGCCAGCAGCTTAGATCTAGCGGGGAACAACGAGCAGTACTTC. Translated, it gives CASSLDLAGNNEQYF. The gene calls are TRBV7-2 and TRBJ2-7; 9 nucleotides align to TRBD2. This CDR3 contains 15 residues. With 1 base clipped from V and 5 bases from J, the junction kept 6 bases outside the gene matches. CDR1 and CDR2 from the germline V gene are SGHTA and FQGNSA.

This chain connects TRBV6-2 or TRBV6-3 to TRBJ2-7; maybe TRBD2 (5 bases). V gave up 0 bases and J gave up 6 bases, with 12 bases separating them. The CDR3 contains 14 residues. Germline loops: CDR1 MNHEY, CDR2 SVGEGT. The CDR3 sequence: CASSYSFQRGEQYF. Here the CDR3 DNA reads TGTGCCAGCAGTTACTCCTTCCAACGGGGCGAGCAGTACTTC.

The J gene is TRBJ2-1, the V gene TRBV7-2; 7 nucleotides line up with TRBD2. The length of the CDR3 is 16 residues. The V gene's germline CDR1 is SGHTA and CDR2 FQGNSA. The V gene end was trimmed by 1 base and the J gene end by 0 bases; junction bases not matched to a gene: 3. CDR3 sequence (DNA): TGTGCCAGCAGCTTAGTTCGGGGGGACTCCTACAATGAGCAGTTCTTC. Its protein product is CASSLVRGDSYNEQFF.

J is TRBJ2-7 and V is TRBV10-3; 13 bases match TRBD2. J lost 6 bases, V lost 3 bases, and 5 bases had no gene match. The CDR3 spans 15 residues. Germline CDR1 ENHRY, CDR2 SYGVKD. The chain's CDR3 is CAISETSGGAGEQYF. The CDR3 DNA is TGTGCCATCAGTGAAACTAGCGGGGGGGCCGGCGAGCAGTACTTC.

Here the CDR3 DNA reads TGTGCCATCAGTGAGTCGGCAACAGGTTCCCAGTACTTC. Translated: CAISESATGSQYF. This chain links TRBV10-3 with TRBJ2-5; perhaps TRBD1 as D (5 bases). Germline lookup yields CDR1 ENHRY and CDR2 SYGVKD. The CDR3 spans 13 residues. V was shortened by 0 bases and J by 9 bases, with 11 bases between the two germline ends.

This sequence joins TRBV29-1 and TRBJ1-5; 7 nucleotides line up with TRBD1. The trim removed 4 bases at V and 4 bases at J, leaving 7 bases unmatched. Germline V gene sequence: CDR1 SQVTM, CDR2 ANQGSEA. CDR3 length: 14 amino acids. Here the CDR3 reads CSVAAGTANQPQHF. The CDR3 nucleotides are TGCAGCGTTGCCGCCGGGACAGCAAATCAGCCCCAGCATTTT.

This clone was counted a few times. The chain is built from TRBV2 and TRBJ1-5; D uncertain. In germline, CDR1 is SNHLY, CDR2 FYNNEI. The length of the CDR3 is 13 residues. Deletions cut 3 bases from V and 3 bases from J, with 6 bases between. CDR3 amino acids: CASSDNYNQPQHF. CDR3 DNA sequence: TGTGCCAGCAGTGACAACTACAATCAGCCCCAGCATTTT.

V usage is TRBV5-1 and J usage is TRBJ1-1; D unresolved. With 2 bases removed from V and 5 bases from J, the gap between germline ends came to 10 bases. Germline loops: CDR1 SGHRS, CDR2 YFSETQ. CDR3 length: 13 residues. The CDR3, as DNA: TGCGCCAGCAGCTTTAAGTCAGAAACTGAAGCTTTCTTT. This sequence encodes CASSFKSETEAFF.

The chain is built from TRBV9 and TRBJ1-3; D uncertain. V dropped 0 bases and J dropped 11 bases, with 9 bases sitting between them. The CDR3 covers 12 residues. In germline, CDR1 is SGDLS, CDR2 YYNGEE. The CDR3 is CASSVDLGAIYF. The CDR3, as DNA: TGTGCCAGCAGCGTAGATCTCGGTGCCATATATTTT.

The chain carries TRBV5-5 and TRBJ2-1; D not certain. The CDR3 has 14 amino acids. V lost 2 bases, J lost 4 bases, and 10 bases lay in between. Germline lookup yields CDR1 SGHKS and CDR2 YYEKEE (reference sequence). The CDR3 loop is CASSFVEIYNEQFF. Written as DNA, the CDR3 is TGTGCCAGCAGCTTTGTCGAGATATACAATGAGCAGTTCTTC.

CDR3 DNA sequence: TGTGCCAGCAGCCATCCAGGGACTCTAGTGGGAGAGACCCAGTACTTC. It specifies CASSHPGTLVGETQYF. The rearrangement links TRBV3-1 (or the pseudogene TRBV3-2) to TRBJ2-5; the D gene is possibly TRBD2 (6 bases). Per the germline V gene, CDR1 is LGHDT and CDR2 is YNNKEL (reference sequence). The CDR3 runs to 16 residues. V was shortened by 3 bases and J by 4 bases, with 18 bases between the two germline ends.

The chain recombines TRBV15 with TRBJ2-3, with 8 bases lining up with TRBD1. J gave up 5 bases and V 1 base, and 11 bases lay outside the gene matches. This CDR3 is 17 amino acids long. The V gene's germline CDR1 is LNHNV and CDR2 YYDKDF (reference sequence). CDR3 DNA: TGTGCCACCAGCAGAGGCGTGGGCAGGGGGCAAGAAGATACGCAGTATTTT. It codes for CATSRGVGRGQEDTQYF.

This chain links TRBV6-5 with TRBJ2-3; D is perhaps TRBD2 (5 bases). Per the germline V gene, CDR1 is MNHEY and CDR2 is SVGAGI. V lost 4 bases and J 8 bases, leaving 13 bases between the germline ends. This CDR3 spans 13 amino acids. The CDR3 region is CASSSPGLRTQYF. DNA for the CDR3: TGTGCCAGCAGTTCCCCCGGACTTCGTACGCAGTATTTT.

The gene calls are TRBV30 and TRBJ2-5, with 12 nucleotides matching TRBD2. The germline V gene encodes CDR1 GTSNPN and CDR2 SVGIG (reference sequence). The V gene end was trimmed by 3 bases and the J gene end by 2 bases; junction bases not matched to a gene: 4. CDR3 length: 15 residues. CDR3 nucleotide sequence: TGTGCCTGGAGCCTAACTAGCGGGGGGCAAGAGACCCAGTACTTC. Its protein product is CAWSLTSGGQETQYF.

The J gene is TRBJ2-2, the V gene TRBV24-1; the D gene is possibly TRBD2 (6 bases). Trimming shortened V by 2 bases and J by 7 bases, and 7 bases separated the two germline ends. Germline V CDR1 and CDR2: KGHDR, SFDVKD. CDR3 length: 13 residues. CDR3 loop: CATSDWGDGELFF. The CDR3 coding sequence is TGTGCCACCAGTGATTGGGGGGACGGGGAGCTGTTTTTT.

The chain's CDR3 is CASSPSFRAYEQYF. CDR3 coding DNA: TGTGCCAGCAGCCCTAGTTTCCGGGCCTACGAGCAGTACTTC. The chain combines TRBV9 with TRBJ2-7; D is uncertain. From germline, CDR1 is SGDLS and CDR2 YYNGEE. CDR3 length: 14 residues. V was clipped by 4 bases and J by 2 bases, with 13 bases between them.

The table lists this clone with a count of one. This rearrangement joins TRBV10-3 to TRBJ2-5; TRBD2 might be the D (5 bases). The germline V and J ends were trimmed by 6 bases and 1 base, with 15 bases remaining between them. CDR3 size: 15 residues. Germline values: CDR1 ENHRY, CDR2 SYGVKD. The CDR3 spells CAISDASAGQETQYF. Written as DNA, the CDR3 is TGTGCCATCAGCGACGCTTCGGCGGGCCAAGAGACCCAGTACTTC.

The DNA of the CDR3 is TGTGCCAGTACCCAGGGACAGGGAACCTACAATGAGCAGTTCTTC. Protein product: CASTQGQGTYNEQFF. This sequence joins TRBV19 and TRBJ2-1; 9 bases align to TRBD1. The CDR3 spans 15 residues. From germline, CDR1 is LNHDA and CDR2 SQIVND (reference sequence). J gave up 2 bases and V 7 bases, and 6 bases lay outside the gene matches.

The J gene is TRBJ2-3, the V gene TRBV7-2; 9 bases fit TRBD2. Per germline, CDR1 SGHTA and CDR2 FQGNSA. The CDR3 consists of 15 residues. Losses at the gene ends were 5 bases for V and 6 bases for J; bases not matched to a gene: 9. CDR3 nucleotides: TGTGCCAGCAGCATCTCACTAGCGGGCCGTGATACGCAGTATTTT. Amino acids: CASSISLAGRDTQYF.

The count of this clone is one. The chain has TRBV7-2 and TRBJ2-7; weak D call: TRBD1 (7 bases). The germline V gene has CDR1 SGHTA and CDR2 FQGNSA. V was shortened by 5 bases and J by 3 bases, with 14 bases between the two germline ends. The CDR3 covers 14 residues. CDR3 sequence (DNA): TGTGCCAGCAGCCCAAGACAGGGAGGCTACGAGCAGTACTTC. This sequence encodes CASSPRQGGYEQYF.

This sequence joins TRBV5-1 and TRBJ1-4, with TRBD1 matching 7 bases. The ends lost 4 bases at V and 8 bases at J; junction bases unmatched: 11. Per germline, CDR1 SGHRS and CDR2 YFSETQ. The CDR3 spans 15 residues. CDR3 amino acids: CASSGTGTDGEKLFF. The CDR3 coding sequence is TGCGCCAGCAGCGGAACTGGGACAGATGGAGAAAAACTGTTTTTT.

This chain links TRBV7-2 with TRBJ1-2; 9 positions match TRBD1. CDR3 size: 17 residues. Germline CDR1 is SGHTA and CDR2 is FQGNSA. V was clipped by 0 bases and J by 2 bases; unmatched bases: 7. The CDR3 DNA sequence: TGTGCCAGCAGCTTAGCCGGGACAGGGTGGGTGAACTATGGCTACACCTTC. This gives the protein CASSLAGTGWVNYGYTF.

This CDR3 reads CASSRTSGYEQYF. CDR3 sequence (DNA): TGTGCCAGCAGCCGGACTAGCGGCTACGAGCAGTACTTC. The genes are TRBV6-5 and TRBJ2-7; TRBD2 agrees at 10 bases. Germline-derived CDR1 and CDR2 are MNHEY and SVGAGI. This CDR3 has 13 residues. V dropped 6 bases and J dropped 3; count of bases not matched to a gene: 2.

V gene TRBV10-3 combines with J gene TRBJ2-3, with 7 bases identical to TRBD2. CDR3 size: 13 residues. The trim removed 8 bases at V and 6 bases at J, leaving 8 bases unmatched. The germline CDR1 and CDR2 sequences are ENHRY and SYGVKD. The CDR3 DNA is TGTGCCATCGGGACTACGGGGGAGGATACGCAGTATTTT. Its protein product is CAIGTTGEDTQYF.

V usage is TRBV6-1 and J usage is TRBJ2-1; TRBD2 matches 13 bases. V lost 3 bases and J lost 9; bases outside the gene matches: 5. This CDR3 comprises 15 residues. Germline values: CDR1 MNHNS, CDR2 SASEGT. Here the CDR3 DNA reads TGTGCCAGCAGTGAGATGACTAGCGGGGGGACTGAGCAGTTCTTC. Translated: CASSEMTSGGTEQFF.

The rearrangement joins TRBV7-2 to TRBJ2-5; 13 bases align to TRBD2. Looked up from germline, CDR1 is SGHTA and CDR2 is FQGNSA. The CDR3 is made up of 17 amino acids. V lost 5 bases and J lost 5; bases outside the gene matches: 11. CDR3 nucleotide sequence: TGTGCCAGCAGCCCTACTAGCGGGGGGGGATCCCGGGAGACCCAGTACTTC. Its translation: CASSPTSGGGSRETQYF.

This clone appeared once. J is TRBJ1-3 and V is TRBV3-1 (or the pseudogene TRBV3-2); TRBD1 is a possible D gene (6 bases). Germline CDR1 reads LGHDT; CDR2 reads YNNKEL (reference sequence). Trimming pared 4 bases from V and 0 bases from J, leaving 10 bases between. The CDR3 is 15 residues long. The CDR3 nucleotides are TGTGCCAGCAGCCGTCAGGGGAGCTCTGGAAACACCATATATTTT. Its protein is CASSRQGSSGNTIYF.

This chain links TRBV2 with TRBJ2-7; 9 bases map to TRBD2. CDR3 length: 14 amino acids. V shed 6 bases and J 2 bases; nucleotides not matched to a gene: 5. CDR1 is SNHLY, CDR2 FYNNEI, per germline. CDR3 sequence: CASSVSGGAYEQYF. CDR3 sequence (DNA): TGTGCCAGCAGCGTTAGCGGGGGAGCCTACGAGCAGTACTTC.

This chain uses TRBV10-3 with TRBJ2-5, with D hard to call. Germline V gene lookup returns CDR1 ENHRY and CDR2 SYGVKD. The V end lost 3 bases, the J end lost 0 bases, and 17 bases lay between the germline ends. This CDR3 has 17 amino acids. The CDR3 loop is CAISDFQIRRYQETQYF. The DNA of the CDR3 is TGTGCCATCAGTGATTTCCAGATCAGGCGCTACCAAGAGACCCAGTACTTC.

With respect to this clone: In the same sample, other DNA sequences code for this CDR3. V gene TRBV6-5 combines with J gene TRBJ2-5, with 7 bases matching TRBD2. The CDR3 has 12 amino acids. Trimming at V came to 6 bases and at J to 4 bases, leaving 2 bases not matched to a gene. The V gene's germline CDR1 is MNHEY and CDR2 SVGAGI. The DNA for the CDR3 is TGTGCCAGCAGCTCGGGGGGAGAGACCCAGTACTTC. Its translation is CASSSGGETQYF.